A selection of T cell receptor beta chains follows, all from one sample in a study of CD8 T cells in ankylosing spondylitis. Each CDR3 protein is one row after TCRdb ran MiXCR on the 5' RACE reads. The sample includes 200,000 to 250,000 distinct CDR3 sequences, about 10% of them seen just once. What was sequenced was blood, either unsorted or a sorted T cell fraction (not recorded which). The receptor source for this set is a male donor with ankylosing spondylitis or in good health (not recorded which). CDR3s include the opening cysteine and the closing phenylalanine or tryptophan. The D gene is left open where the match is weak. Some rows mark clone size as missing; the rest say once, few, many or name a class of expanded clone.

d_gene	v_gene	abundance	j_gene	CDR3nt	CDR3aa
TRBD1	TRBV12-3/TRBV12-4	few	TRBJ1-2	TGTGCCAGCAGTCCTCCGACAGGGGCCTATGGCTACACCTTC	CASSPPTGAYGYTF
-	TRBV10-3	many	TRBJ2-2	TGTGCCATCAGTGAAAAACAGGGGATAGCCGGGACTTCGAACACCGGGGAGCTGTTTTTT	CAISEKQGIAGTSNTGELFF
TRBD1	TRBV20-1	many	TRBJ1-1	TGCAGTGCTAGACAGGGGGCGGGTCTCGGGGGCGCTGAAGCTTTCTTT	CSARQGAGLGGAEAFF
TRBD2	TRBV3-1	-	TRBJ2-5	TGTGCCTCCACCCAAGAGGGGACTAGCGGGGGGCAAGAGACCCAGTACTTC	CASTQEGTSGGQETQYF
-	TRBV9	many	TRBJ2-7	TGTGCCAGCAGTCCGGGGAGGGGGGACTGGGACTACGAGCAGTACTTC	CASSPGRGDWDYEQYF
-	TRBV12-3/TRBV12-4	many	TRBJ2-5	TGTGCCAGCAGTTCGGAGGGTGGCCAAGAGACCCAGTACTTC	CASSSEGGQETQYF
-	TRBV7-9	many	TRBJ2-6	TGTGCCAGCAGCTTGGGGCTACAGGCCTCTGGGGCCAACGTCCTGACTTTC	CASSLGLQASGANVLTF
TRBD2	TRBV19	-	TRBJ2-1	TGTGCCAGTAGTATAGAGGCTAGCGGGGGGTACAATGAGCAGTTCTTC	CASSIEASGGYNEQFF
TRBD1	TRBV7-2	few	TRBJ2-5	TGTGCCAGCAGCCGATGGGACAGGTCTGAAGAGACCCAGTACTTC	CASSRWDRSEETQYF
-	TRBV7-8	many	TRBJ2-3	TGTGCCAGCAGCCCCACCGGCCCCTATAGCACAGATACGCAGTATTTT	CASSPTGPYSTDTQYF
TRBD1	TRBV15	many	TRBJ2-5	TGTGCCACCAGCTCTCGGACAGGGTGGGAGACCCAGTACTTC	CATSSRTGWETQYF
-	TRBV7-9	few	TRBJ2-2	TGTGCCAGCAGTCACCCGGGACTCTCTCAACCCGGGGAGCTGTTTTTT	CASSHPGLSQPGELFF
TRBD1	TRBV7-3	few	TRBJ2-1	TGTGCCAGCAGCGTCCGGGACAGCGCGAACAATGAGCAGTTCTTC	CASSVRDSANNEQFF
TRBD2	TRBV20-1	many	TRBJ2-2	TGCAGTGTGCGGGGGATCGGCGGGGAGCTGTTTTTT	CSVRGIGGELFF
-	TRBV7-3	-	TRBJ1-1	TGTGCCAGCAGCTTATTAGGGATGAACACTGAAGCTTTCTTT	CASSLLGMNTEAFF
-	TRBV6-1	few	TRBJ2-5	TGTGCCAGCAGTGAACGGCCAGTACAAGAGACCCAGTACTTC	CASSERPVQETQYF
-	TRBV20-1	-	TRBJ2-5	TGCAGTGCTAGTCTCCCGGAGACCCAGTACTTC	CSASLPETQYF
-	TRBV10-3	many	TRBJ1-5	TGTGCCATCAGTGAAACGAGGGGCAATCAGCCCCAGCATTTT	CAISETRGNQPQHF
-	TRBV5-1	many	TRBJ2-3	TGCGCCAGCAGCCGGGTCGGCCGGGGGGCAAGCACAGATACGCAGTATTTT	CASSRVGRGASTDTQYF
TRBD1	TRBV2	few	TRBJ2-7	TGTGCCTGTAAGACCGGGACAGAAATTTACGAGCAGTACTTC	CACKTGTEIYEQYF
TRBD2	TRBV5-1	many	TRBJ2-1	TGCGCCAGCAGGAGCGGGACTAGCGATGACAATGAGCAGTTCTTC	CASRSGTSDDNEQFF
TRBD2	TRBV5-4	-	TRBJ2-2	TGTGCCAGCAGAAGCCTAGCGGGAGCGAACACCGGGGAGCTGTTTTTT	CASRSLAGANTGELFF
TRBD1	TRBV3-1	many	TRBJ2-3	TGTGCCAGCAGTCCAACCACGACAGGGGGCCCAGATACGCAGTATTTT	CASSPTTTGGPDTQYF
-	TRBV7-2	few	TRBJ2-2	TGTGCCAGCAATTACGGAGCGAACACCGGGGAGCTGTTTTTT	CASNYGANTGELFF
-	TRBV29-1	many	TRBJ1-1	TGCAGCGTTTGGGGGTACACTGAAGCTTTCTTT	CSVWGYTEAFF
TRBD2	TRBV20-1	many	TRBJ2-1	TGCAGTGCTAGCGCGCGGGGGGTCCTTTACAATGAGCAGTTCTTC	CSASARGVLYNEQFF
-	TRBV19	many	TRBJ1-5	TGTGCCAGTAGTATGACCGCCGGGCCCCAGCATTTT	CASSMTAGPQHF
TRBD1	TRBV20-1	many	TRBJ2-7	TGCAGTGCCCCCCAAGGGGACAGGGGGACCTACGAGCAGTACTTC	CSAPQGDRGTYEQYF
TRBD2	TRBV20-1	many	TRBJ2-7	TGCAGTGCTAGAGGGCAAGCGGGGGGGTCCTACGAGCAGTACTTC	CSARGQAGGSYEQYF
-	TRBV5-1	few	TRBJ1-4	TGCGCCAGCAGCTTGGGCAGGCTTAATGAAAAACTGTTTTTT	CASSLGRLNEKLFF
-	TRBV5-1	many	TRBJ2-2	TGCGCCAGCAGCTCGGGATATGGCAACACGAACACCGGGGAGCTGTTTTTT	CASSSGYGNTNTGELFF
-	TRBV7-6	many	TRBJ2-1	TGTGCCAGCAGTTGGAATAGCCTGAATGAGCAGTTCTTC	CASSWNSLNEQFF
-	TRBV20-1	many	TRBJ2-1	TGCAGTGCTACGAACCCGGGACTTGCGAGGGGTGAGCAGTTCTTC	CSATNPGLARGEQFF
-	TRBV12-3/TRBV12-4	-	TRBJ2-2	TGTGCCAGCAGTCGGGGGGCCGGGCTCACCGGGGAGCTGTTTTTT	CASSRGAGLTGELFF
-	TRBV6-1	many	TRBJ1-1	TGTGCCAGCAGTGAATTTGAGAGCAAGGCTGAAGCTTTCTTT	CASSEFESKAEAFF
-	TRBV12-3/TRBV12-4	many	TRBJ2-7	TGTGCCAGCAGTTTAGAACTAACCTACGAGCAGTACTTC	CASSLELTYEQYF
TRBD1	TRBV12-3/TRBV12-4	many	TRBJ2-1	TGTGCCAGCAGTGACAGGGCGGCATATGAGCAGTTCTTC	CASSDRAAYEQFF
TRBD1	TRBV20-1	few	TRBJ2-3	TGCAGTGCTAGATGGTTGGGACAGAACACAGATACGCAGTATTTT	CSARWLGQNTDTQYF
-	TRBV9	-	TRBJ2-7	TGTGCCAGCAGCGTAGAGGGGCGGGGACAGTCCCTAGGGAACTACGAGCAGTACTTC	CASSVEGRGQSLGNYEQYF
TRBD2	TRBV2	few	TRBJ2-1	TGTGCCAGCAGTGCTAGCGGGTTGTACTACAATGAGCAGTTCTTC	CASSASGLYYNEQFF
TRBD1	TRBV20-1	few	TRBJ2-4	TGCAGTGCACAGACAGGGGCTCTAGCCAAAAACATTCAGTACTTC	CSAQTGALAKNIQYF
-	TRBV5-1	few	TRBJ2-6	TGCGCCAGCAGCTTGGCCTGGGATTCTGGGGCCAACGTCCTGACTTTC	CASSLAWDSGANVLTF
-	TRBV5-1	many	TRBJ2-3	TGCGCCAGCAGCTTGGGACAGATTAGCACAGATACGCAGTATTTT	CASSLGQISTDTQYF
-	TRBV20-1	many	TRBJ1-2	TGCAGTGCAACGGTCCAGGGAAAGGATGGCTACACCTTC	CSATVQGKDGYTF
-	TRBV7-9	-	TRBJ2-1	TGTGCCAGCAGCGGGTCCGACAATGAGCAGTTCTTC	CASSGSDNEQFF
-	TRBV5-1	many	TRBJ2-2	TGCGCCAGCAGCTTGGCGAGGGCGCCGAACACCGGGGAGCTGTTTTTT	CASSLARAPNTGELFF
TRBD1	TRBV12-3/TRBV12-4	many	TRBJ2-3	TGTGCCAGCAGTTTGCAGGGGGCCTACACAGATACGCAGTATTTT	CASSLQGAYTDTQYF
-	TRBV20-1	few	TRBJ2-1	TGCAGTGCTAGAGATGCCGCTAGCTCCTACAATGAGCAGTTCTTC	CSARDAASSYNEQFF
-	TRBV7-9	few	TRBJ1-1	TGTGCCAGCAGCCCCAACTGGGGGAACACTGAAGCTTTCTTT	CASSPNWGNTEAFF